Listed below are T cell receptor beta chains from one sample, sequenced in a study of cytomegalovirus exposure and HLA in healthy donors. Some clones are missing from TCRdb's copy, which holds only in-frame ones; the method was immunoSEQ multiplex PCR. The table shows roughly 27,000 clones, with about 66% occurring only once. The specimen sequenced was PBMCs. All receptors come from a male donor in good health and CMV-seropositive. The CDR3 runs from the conserved cysteine through the conserved F or W. The order of the fields is CDR3 protein, CDR3 DNA, V gene, D gene, J gene, clone size. The D gene is left open where the match is weak. A clone size is listed for some rows: how often the clone was seen (once, few, many), or a class if it is expanded.

CASSLGSGPQHF | TGTGCCAGCAGCTTAGGCTCCGGGCCCCAGCATTTT | TRBV7-9 | . | TRBJ1-5 | .
CASSVGPGVDEQFF | TGTGCCAGCAGCGTAGGTCCGGGGGTCGATGAGCAGTTCTTC | TRBV9 | . | TRBJ2-1 | .
CASSLRGGVSGNTIYF | TGTGCCAGCAGCTTGCGGGGGGGTGTCTCTGGAAACACCATATATTTT | TRBV5-6 | . | TRBJ1-3 | once
CASSRTGTGELFF | TGTGCCAGCAGCCGGACAGGGACCGGGGAGCTGTTTTTT | TRBV7-3 | TRBD1 | TRBJ2-2 | .
CASSQGTYEQYF | TGTGCCAGCAGTCAGGGGACCTACGAGCAGTACTTC | TRBV2 | . | TRBJ2-7 | .
CASSSSGLSAYNEQFF | TGTGCCAGCAGCTCATCGGGACTATCGGCCTACAATGAGCAGTTCTTC | TRBV7-3 | TRBD2 | TRBJ2-1 | few
CAWSFGQGNQPQHF | TGTGCCTGGAGTTTCGGGCAGGGGAATCAGCCCCAGCATTTT | TRBV30 | . | TRBJ1-5 | .
CASSFSDSSAEKLFF | TGTGCCAGCAGCTTTTCCGATAGTTCTGCGGAAAAACTGTTTTTT | TRBV5-4 | . | TRBJ1-4 | .
CASRPNRAGNTIYF | TGTGCCAGCAGACCCAACAGGGCTGGAAACACCATATATTTT | TRBV6-5 | . | TRBJ1-3 | few
CASSSETTAAGGYTF | TGCGCCAGCAGCTCAGAAACAACAGCGGCGGGGGGCTACACCTTC | TRBV5-1 | . | TRBJ1-2 | .
CASSNVGLAGTYNEQFF | TGTGCCAGTAGTAACGTAGGACTAGCGGGGACCTACAATGAGCAGTTCTTC | TRBV19 | TRBD2 | TRBJ2-1 | once
CASSEGLAGDTQYF | TGTGCCAGCAGTGAGGGACTAGCGGGAGATACGCAGTATTTT | TRBV6-4 | TRBD2 | TRBJ2-3 | .
CASSFVQGSASGANVLTF | TGTGCCAGCAGTTTTGTGCAGGGGTCGGCTTCTGGGGCCAACGTCCTGACTTTC | TRBV28 | . | TRBJ2-6 | .
CAITRGQGGGQPQHF | TGTGCCATCACCCGTGGACAGGGAGGAGGGCAGCCCCAGCATTTT | TRBV21-1 | . | TRBJ1-5 | .
CATSGRTVGNTIYF | TGTGCCACCAGCGGAAGGACAGTTGGAAACACCATATATTTT | TRBV15 | . | TRBJ1-3 | .
CASSRPDSLNTEAFF | TGTGCCAGCAGTCGCCCGGACAGTCTTAACACTGAAGCTTTCTTT | TRBV6-5 | . | TRBJ1-1 | few
CASRSPGQDYGYTF | TGTGCCAGCAGATCGCCGGGACAGGACTATGGCTACACCTTC | TRBV6-5 | TRBD1 | TRBJ1-2 | .
CASMGQLYEQYF | TGTGCCTCCATGGGACAGCTCTACGAGCAGTACTTC | TRBV30 | TRBD1 | TRBJ2-7 | few
CASSQGGAAYNEQFF | TGTGCCAGCAGCCAGGGGGGAGCAGCCTACAATGAGCAGTTCTTC | TRBV7-9 | . | TRBJ2-1 | .
CASSVVRGGLRNNQPQHF | TGTGCCAGCAGCGTAGTCCGCGGGGGGTTAAGAAACAATCAGCCCCAGCATTTT | TRBV9 | . | TRBJ1-5 | .
CAWSVSGFEAFF | TGTGCCTGGAGTGTATCGGGGTTTGAAGCTTTCTTT | TRBV30 | . | TRBJ1-1 | .
CASSGQGVYEQYF | TGTGCCAGCAGCGGACAGGGGGTATACGAGCAGTACTTC | TRBV2 | TRBD1 | TRBJ2-7 | .
CATSNRVTGSGYTF | TGTGCCACCAGCAACAGGGTCACTGGGTCTGGCTACACCTTC | TRBV15 | . | TRBJ1-2 | .
CASSQGGVETQYF | TGTGCCAGCTCACAGGGCGGGGTTGAGACCCAGTACTTC | TRBV18 | . | TRBJ2-5 | few
CASRPGQGGQPQHF | TGCGCCAGCAGGCCCGGACAGGGCGGTCAGCCCCAGCATTTT | TRBV5-1 | TRBD1 | TRBJ1-5 | once
CASSSGQGVYSNQPQHF | TGTGCCAGCAGTTCGGGACAGGGGGTCTATAGCAATCAGCCCCAGCATTTT | TRBV27 | TRBD1 | TRBJ1-5 | .
CASSSFGTSGSGDTQYF | TGCGCCAGCAGCTCCTTCGGGACTAGCGGGAGCGGCGATACGCAGTATTTT | TRBV5-1 | TRBD2 | TRBJ2-3 | .
CASSDGGAGADEQFF | TGCGCCAGCAGCGATGGGGGGGCTGGGGCCGATGAGCAGTTCTTC | TRBV5-1 | . | TRBJ2-1 | .
CAISDGQGYGYTF | TGTGCCATCAGTGACGGCCAGGGCTATGGCTACACCTTC | TRBV10-3 | . | TRBJ1-2 | .
CASSYLGTGALGYTF | TGTGCCAGCAGTTACCTCGGGACTGGGGCTCTTGGCTACACCTTC | TRBV6-5 | . | TRBJ1-2 | .
CASRTGKSSSEAFF | TGTGCCAGCCGGACAGGGAAATCGAGCTCTGAAGCTTTCTTT | TRBV19 | TRBD1 | TRBJ1-1 | .
CASSLWGGQPGELFF | TGTGCCAGCAGTTTATGGGGGGGGCAACCCGGGGAGCTGTTTTTT | TRBV28 | . | TRBJ2-2 | few
CSGRGGSSYEQYF | TGCAGCGGGCGGGGCGGGAGCTCCTACGAGCAGTACTTC | TRBV29-1 | TRBD2 | TRBJ2-7 | .
CASSLGRRSSYEQYF | TGTGCCAGCAGCTTGGGACGACGGAGCTCCTACGAGCAGTACTTC | TRBV5-6 | . | TRBJ2-7 | .
CASSPGTGGFAGELFF | TGTGCCAGCAGCCCGGGGACAGGGGGCTTCGCCGGGGAGCTGTTTTTT | TRBV5-5 | TRBD1 | TRBJ2-2 | .
CASSRQSGYRSGNTIYF | TGTGCCAGCAGTCGGCAATCAGGGTACCGCTCTGGAAACACCATATATTTT | TRBV5-6 | . | TRBJ1-3 | .
CAIGLGPRNEQFF | TGTGCCATCGGACTAGGTCCTCGGAATGAGCAGTTCTTC | TRBV2 | TRBD2 | TRBJ2-1 | few
CASSLCRENTEAFF | TGTGCCAGCAGTTTATGCCGGGAGAACACTGAAGCTTTCTTT | TRBV28 | . | TRBJ1-1 | once
CASSLTDSGNTIYF | TGTGCCAGCTCACTCACTGACTCTGGAAACACCATATATTTT | TRBV18 | . | TRBJ1-3 | .
CATGDGAYTEAFF | TGTGCCACGGGGGATGGGGCTTACACTGAAGCTTTCTTT | TRBV10-3 | . | TRBJ1-1 | few
CASSASVYSNQPQHF | TGTGCCAGCAGTGCTTCGGTGTATAGCAATCAGCCCCAGCATTTT | TRBV6-1 | . | TRBJ1-5 | .
CASSVDGNPSTDTQYF | TGTGCCAGCAGCGTAGACGGTAATCCTAGCACAGATACGCAGTATTTT | TRBV9 | . | TRBJ2-3 | .
CASSLDRGGRSYNEQFF | TGTGCCAGCAGCTTAGATAGGGGTGGCCGCTCCTACAATGAGCAGTTCTTC | TRBV11-2 | . | TRBJ2-1 | many
CASSSSGDARSYNEQFF | TGTGCCAGCAGCAGTAGCGGGGACGCCCGCTCCTACAATGAGCAGTTCTTC | TRBV7-9 | TRBD2 | TRBJ2-1 | hyperexpanded
CASSPRHGQETQYF | TGTGCCAGCAGCCCACGACATGGTCAAGAGACCCAGTACTTC | TRBV7-3 | . | TRBJ2-5 | .
CAWSVQQYNEQFF | TGTGCCTGGAGTGTACAGCAGTACAATGAGCAGTTCTTC | TRBV30 | . | TRBJ2-1 | .
CASSHLLAGAQYF | TGCGCCAGCAGCCACTTACTAGCGGGGGCTCAGTACTTC | TRBV4-1 | TRBD2 | TRBJ2-5 | .
CASSERDRVSPLHF | TGTGCCAGCAGTGAGAGGGACAGGGTTTCACCCCTCCACTTT | TRBV27 | TRBD1 | TRBJ1-6 | .